What follows is one T cell receptor beta chain and its context. The antigen remains unidentified. In germline, CDR1 is SGHTA, CDR2 FQGTGA. The CDR3 runs to 17 residues. Trimming removed 3 bases from V and 3 bases from J; junction bases left unmatched: 9. Profiled with immunoSEQ multiplex PCR; TCRdb holds only in-frame clones, not every one. The sample shows under 150,000 clones, roughly 92% of them seen only once. The data stem from a study of T cell responses to AZD1222 COVID-19 vaccine. Study-wide results and limits: After the peak T cell response, and only then, were repertoires sampled. Only 6 or 7 people who got AZD1222 tested seropositive at baseline. CD4 TCRs covered the whole spike, strongest at regions 160-218 and 743-854.

The J gene is TRBJ2-3, the V gene TRBV7-3; 10 nucleotides agree with TRBD1. The sample here was peripheral blood, taken on day 0 of AZD1222 vaccination. The sequence came from an adult in good health. CDR3 residues: CASSLRPGQGRTDTQYF. For the CDR3, the DNA is TGTGCCAGCAGCTTGAGACCGGGACAGGGGAGGACAGATACGCAGTATTTT. The variable domain in full, with the rest retrieved from reference TRBV7-3 and TRBJ2-3, is GAGVSQTPSNKVTEKGKYVELRCDPISGHTALYWYRQSLGQGPEFLIYFQGTGAADDSGLPNDRFFAVRPEGSVSTLKIQRTERGDSAVYLCASSLRPGQGRTDTQYFGPGTRLTVL.